The present entry profiles one T cell receptor beta chain with its context. No antigen is known for it. This entry comes from a study of cytomegalovirus exposure and HLA in healthy donors. Whole-study findings and limits: TCR clusters originating in the first cohort tended to co-occur in the roughly 120 validation repertoires, according to a later analysis. Cytomegalovirus status was reportedly diagnosed by the classifier with high specificity and sensitivity.

The repertoire was sequenced with immunoSEQ multiplex PCR; TCRdb's copy has only in-frame clones and lacks some. The sample shows approximately 120,000 clones, approximately 94% of them seen only once. The source of this sequence is a young woman in good health and CMV-seronegative. Input material: PBMCs.

CDR3 bases: TGTGCCAGCAGATCTCCCGGGACTAGCGGGGGGTCCGGGTATTTT. This translates into CASRSPGTSGGSGYF. The genes are TRBV11-2 and TRBJ2-3, with 15 bases lining up with TRBD2. Germline V gives CDR1 SGHAT, CDR2 FQNNGV. The CDR3 runs to 15 residues. V was pared by 6 bases and J by 14 bases, with 12 bases of the junction left unmatched.